A single sample is the source of the 20 T cell receptor beta chains below, sequenced in a study of T cells in Graves' hyperthyroidism and ophthalmopathy. What was amplified from RNA transcripts were TCR beta CDR3 regions. HTBI primers were the set used in a first-round RT-PCR of the TCR CDR3. One entry per CDR3 protein results from TCRdb running MiXCR on the multiplex PCR reads. The table shows about 290,000 distinct CDR3 sequences, with 15% to 20% occurring only once. Sequences were obtained from blood. The receptors shown here come from a man aged 50 to 59 with Graves' ophthalmopathy.

This clonotype was observed many times. The J gene is TRBJ2-5, the V gene TRBV12-3 or TRBV12-4; 9 nucleotides align to TRBD1. CDR3 size: 14 residues. J gave up 5 bases and V 3 bases, and 4 bases lay outside the gene matches. The DNA of the CDR3 is TGTGCCAGCAGTTTCAGACAGGGGGGGGAGACCCAGTACTTC. Translation: CASSFRQGGETQYF.

This clonotype was observed many times. The chain couples TRBV6-1 to TRBJ1-1, with TRBD1 matching 9 bases. CDR1 MNHNS and CDR2 SASEGT come from the germline V gene. The J segment lost 3 bases and the V segment lost 6 bases, leaving 8 bases of the junction unmatched. This CDR3 is built from 15 residues. CDR3 bases: TGTGCCAGCAGGCGGGGACAGGGTAGCTACACTGAAGCTTTCTTT. It specifies CASRRGQGSYTEAFF.

This clonotype showed up just a few times. The gene calls are TRBV27 and TRBJ2-1; possible D gene TRBD2, 6 bases. In germline, CDR1 is MNHEY, CDR2 SMNVEV (reference sequence). The V end was cut by 6 bases, the J end by 6 bases, with 30 bases between. The CDR3 is 19 residues long. In nucleotides, the CDR3 is TGTGCCAGCAGCCCCCGCCAGGAGGGGCTCCGTAAGTTGGGCAATGAGCAGTTCTTC. It specifies CASSPRQEGLRKLGNEQFF.

In its sample, this clonotype was seen many times. The chain carries TRBV24-1 and TRBJ1-2; tentative D call: TRBD1 (5 bases). CDR3 length: 14 residues. V was clipped by 3 bases and J by 1 base, with 8 bases between them. CDR1 KGHDR and CDR2 SFDVKD come from the germline V gene. In DNA, the CDR3 is TGTGCCACCAGTGATGCCGACAGTAACTATGGCTACACCTTC. The encoded protein is CATSDADSNYGYTF.

The J gene is TRBJ1-2, the V gene TRBV30, with D uncertain. Germline CDR1 reads GTSNPN; CDR2 reads SVGIG (reference sequence). CDR3 length: 12 residues. Trimming removed 2 bases from V and 8 bases from J, with 12 bases in between. CDR3 in amino acids: CAWSPLERGYTF. The CDR3 region has the DNA TGTGCCTGGAGTCCCCTAGAAAGGGGCTACACCTTC.

This clonotype was seen ten or more times. This chain joins TRBV13 and TRBJ2-7, with a possible D match to TRBD2 (6 bases). The germline CDR1 and CDR2 sequences are PRHDT and FYEKMQ (reference sequence). This CDR3 spans 12 amino acids. V was clipped by 3 bases and J by 5 bases, with 8 bases between them. CDR3 in amino acids: CASSLREDEQYF. The CDR3 DNA follows: TGTGCCAGCAGCTTGCGGGAAGACGAGCAGTACTTC.

This clonotype was found many times. The chain links TRBV20-1 to TRBJ1-1, with 11 bases fitting TRBD1. The V gene end was trimmed by 8 bases and the J gene end by 2 bases; junction bases not matched to a gene: 10. Germline CDR1 and CDR2: DFQATT and SNEGSKA (reference sequence). The CDR3 is 15 amino acids. The CDR3 loop is CSLSGTGGFNTEAFF. The CDR3 DNA sequence: TGCAGTCTCTCCGGGACAGGGGGATTTAACACTGAAGCTTTCTTT.

This clonotype was seen repeatedly, ten times or more. The rearrangement joins TRBV11-2 to TRBJ2-3; maybe TRBD2 (6 bases). Trimming took 5 bases from V and 5 from J, leaving 17 bases between them. The CDR3 is 15 amino acids. The germline V gene encodes CDR1 SGHAT and CDR2 FQNNGV. The CDR3 DNA reads as TGTGCCAGCAGCCCTAGCGTGTCCTGGTTAGATACGCAGTATTTT. It codes for CASSPSVSWLDTQYF.

In its sample, this clonotype was seen many times. The genes are TRBV27 and TRBJ1-1, with 8 bases aligning to TRBD1. J lost 4 bases, V lost 1 base, and 2 bases had no gene match. Germline loops: CDR1 MNHEY, CDR2 SMNVEV (reference sequence). The CDR3 totals 14 residues. The DNA of the CDR3 is TGTGCCAGCAGTTTATGGGACAGGCCCACTGAAGCTTTCTTT. Its translation is CASSLWDRPTEAFF.

This clonotype was detected many times. V gene TRBV4-2 combines with J gene TRBJ2-3; TRBD2 matches 11 bases. The CDR3 has 17 residues. From germline, CDR1 is LGHNA and CDR2 YNFKEQ. V was clipped by 4 bases and J by 4 bases; unmatched bases: 10. The CDR3 region is CASSPGGSGRAADTQYF. The CDR3 nucleotides are TGTGCCAGCAGCCCAGGTGGTAGCGGGAGGGCCGCAGATACGCAGTATTTT.

This clonotype was detected a few times. In DNA, the CDR3 is TGTGCCAGCAGCCAATCAGCGGGAGTGGGATCGGAGACCCAGTACTTC. Protein sequence: CASSQSAGVGSETQYF. V is TRBV13 and J is TRBJ2-5; TRBD2 aligns across 8 bases. The germline V gene has CDR1 PRHDT and CDR2 FYEKMQ (reference sequence). Trimming cost V 5 bases and J 5 bases; bases outside gene matches: 13. The CDR3 totals 16 residues.

The rearrangement links TRBV28 to TRBJ2-7; 7 nucleotides align to TRBD1. The CDR3 has 14 residues. V gave up 4 bases and J gave up 0 bases; unmatched junction bases: 3. Germline lookup yields CDR1 MDHEN and CDR2 SYDVKM. CDR3 sequence: CASSSDRISYEQYF. The CDR3 DNA reads as TGTGCCAGCAGTTCGGACAGGATCTCCTACGAGCAGTACTTC. The variable domain in full, with the rest retrieved from reference TRBV28 and TRBJ2-7, is DVKVTQSSRYLVKRTGEKVFLECVQDMDHENMFWYRQDPGLGLRLIYFSYDVKMKEKGDIPEGYSVSREKKERFSLILESASTNQTSMYLCASSSDRISYEQYFGPGTRLTVT.

This clonotype showed up many times. The chain has TRBV12-3 or TRBV12-4 and TRBJ2-3; 10 bases line up with TRBD1. This CDR3 contains 16 residues. With V trimmed by 6 bases and J by 4 bases, 10 bases remained unmatched. CDR3 region: CASSYPGQGDPDTQYF. The CDR3 DNA is TGTGCCAGCAGCTATCCCGGACAGGGGGACCCAGATACGCAGTATTTT.

This clonotype was counted many times. Germline and junction disagree at one end, which may indicate a read error. The CDR3 DNA reads TGTGCCAGCAGCCTAGACGGCAGGGAATGGAGGAACACTGAAGCTTTCTTT. This codes for CASSLDGREWRNTEAFF. The chain has TRBV11-2 and TRBJ1-1; TRBD1 might be the D (5 bases). Germline CDR1 and CDR2: SGHAT and FQNNGV. The CDR3 covers 17 residues.

The chain is built from TRBV11-2 and TRBJ2-3; 11 nucleotides align to TRBD2. The trim removed 5 bases at V and 5 bases at J, leaving 9 bases unmatched. The CDR3 extends over 16 amino acids. Germline V gene data show CDR1 as SGHAT and CDR2 as FQNNGV. CDR3 residues: CASSLRGTSGGDTQYF. As DNA, the CDR3 is TGTGCCAGCAGCCTTAGGGGGACTAGCGGAGGAGATACGCAGTATTTT.

The V and J genes are TRBV29-1 and TRBJ1-1; TRBD1 is a possible D gene (5 bases). The germline gives CDR1 SQVTM, CDR2 ANQGSEA. The CDR3 sequence is 14 residues long. V was pared by 2 bases and J by 0 bases, with 10 bases between. The CDR3 DNA follows: TGCAGCGTTGAACGGATAGGGGTGAACACTGAAGCTTTCTTT. Translated: CSVERIGVNTEAFF. Full variable domain (outside the CDR3, taken from reference TRBV29-1 and TRBJ1-1): SAVISQKPSRDICQRGTSLTIQCQVDSQVTMMFWYRQQPGQSLTLIATANQGSEATYESGFVIDKFPISRPNLTFSTLTVSNMSPEDSSIYLCSVERIGVNTEAFFGQGTRLTVV.

This clonotype was detected a few times. This chain links TRBV4-1 with TRBJ2-7; perhaps D is TRBD1 or TRBD2 (5 bases each). Trimming shortened V by 3 bases and J by 4 bases, and 10 bases separated the two germline ends. The V gene's germline CDR1 is MGHRA and CDR2 YSYEKL. CDR3 length: 13 residues. CDR3 in DNA: TGCGCCAGCAGCCAGCCGGGACCTTACGAGCAGTACTTC. It codes for CASSQPGPYEQYF.

V is TRBV11-2 and J is TRBJ2-2, with a tentative D call TRBD2 (6 bases). The CDR3 has 16 amino acids. V dropped 5 bases and J dropped 3 bases, with 16 bases sitting between them. Germline V gene data show CDR1 as SGHAT and CDR2 as FQNNGV. As DNA, the CDR3 is TGTGCCAGCAGCCTTCTAGCGATCGGCGACACCGGGGAGCTGTTTTTT. Protein product: CASSLLAIGDTGELFF.

This clonotype occurred a few times. At one end the junction does not follow the germline gene, possibly because of a read error. The chain carries TRBV7-7 and TRBJ2-1; 13 bases agree with TRBD2. The length of the CDR3 is 15 residues. The germline CDR1 and CDR2 sequences are SSHAT and FNYEAQ (reference sequence). CDR3 DNA: TGTGCTAGCAGCAAACTAGCGGGAGGGTTCAATGAGCAGTTCTTC. Its translation: CASSKLAGGFNEQFF. The full variable domain, its missing parts supplied by reference TRBV7-7 and TRBJ2-1, is GAGVSQSPRYKVTKRGQDVTLRCDPISSHATLYWYQQALGQGPEFLTYFNYEAQPDKSGLPSDRFSAERPEGSISTLTIQRTEQRDSAMYRCASSKLAGGFNEQFFGPGTRLTVL.

A note on this clonotype: A much bigger clone sits one base away, suggesting this may be a read error. This chain links TRBV20-1 with TRBJ1-1, with D maybe TRBD1 (5 bases). The CDR3 runs 14 residues. Per germline, CDR1 DFQATT and CDR2 SNEGSKA (reference sequence). CDR3 sequence reads: CSASWGLTDTGAFF. The CDR3 DNA reads as TGCAGTGCTAGTTGGGGCCTGACCGACACTGGAGCTTTCTTT.